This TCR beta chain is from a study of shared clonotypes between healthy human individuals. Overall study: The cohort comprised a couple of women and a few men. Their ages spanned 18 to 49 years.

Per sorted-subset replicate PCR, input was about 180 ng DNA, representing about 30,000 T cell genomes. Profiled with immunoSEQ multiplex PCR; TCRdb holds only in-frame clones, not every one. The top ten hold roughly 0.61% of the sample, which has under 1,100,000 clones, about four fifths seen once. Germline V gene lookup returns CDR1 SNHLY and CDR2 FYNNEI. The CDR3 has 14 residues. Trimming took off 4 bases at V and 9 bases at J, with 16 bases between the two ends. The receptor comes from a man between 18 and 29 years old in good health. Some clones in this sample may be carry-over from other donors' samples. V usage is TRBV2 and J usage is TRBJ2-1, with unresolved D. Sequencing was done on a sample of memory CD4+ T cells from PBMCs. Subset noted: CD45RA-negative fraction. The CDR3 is CASSADGFRSEQFF. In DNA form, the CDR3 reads TGTGCCAGCAGTGCGGACGGCTTCAGGAGTGAGCAGTTCTTC.